These 17 T cell receptor beta chains were all obtained from the same sample, sequenced in a study of cytomegalovirus exposure and HLA in healthy donors (dated by TCRdb to the late 2010s). The method behind the library was the immunoSEQ multiplex PCR assay. For the multiplex PCR, a mixture combining 60 forward primers for TCR Vbeta segments and 13 reverse primers for TCR Jbeta segments was used. The clones in this table, taken by TCRdb from immuneACCESS, are in-frame only. Not every clone is retained; where verified, under half of the shortfall comes from an unresolved V gene, and the cause of the rest is unknown. Counted in this sample were 110,000 to 150,000 clones; roughly 77% of them appeared once. The leading ten clones occupy roughly 4.2% of the sample. The sample consisted of PBMCs. All receptors come from a male donor in good health and CMV-seronegative.

The rearrangement links TRBV2 to TRBJ2-1; 12 bases agree with TRBD2. Germline values: CDR1 SNHLY, CDR2 FYNNEI. The junction had 9 bases not matched to a gene; V was cut back by 2 bases and J by 4 bases. CDR3 length: 18 amino acids. The CDR3 DNA sequence: TGTGCCAGCAGTGAAACGAGGGGTACTAGCGGGAGGTACAATGAGCAGTTCTTC. It encodes CASSETRGTSGRYNEQFF.

The rearrangement links TRBV4-3 to TRBJ1-2; D may be TRBD1 (5 bases). The germline V gene has CDR1 LGHNA and CDR2 YSLEER. Deletions cut 0 bases from V and 5 bases from J, with 10 bases between. This CDR3 contains 14 residues. For the CDR3, the DNA is TGCGCCAGCAGCCAAGATGGGGCGGTTTATGGCTACACCTTC. This gives the protein CASSQDGAVYGYTF.

Regarding this clone: At one end, the junction sequence differs from germline, possibly due to a read error. The chain recombines TRBV4-1 with TRBJ1-1; no clear D gene. The CDR3 consists of 14 residues. The germline V gene has CDR1 MGHRA and CDR2 YSYEKL. CDR3 amino acids: CASRHDTEDAEAFF. The CDR3 nucleotides are TGCGCCAGCCGCCACGACACGGAGGACGCTGAAGCTTTCTTT.

This clone was recorded only once. The chain couples TRBV6-5 to TRBJ2-5; maybe TRBD2 (6 bases). Germline V gives CDR1 MNHEY, CDR2 SVGAGI. V lost 2 bases and J 4 bases, leaving 17 bases between the germline ends. CDR3 length equals 16 residues. CDR3 in DNA: TGTGCCAGCAGTTACGCTTTGGCGGGATGGGGAGAGACCCAGTACTTC. Its translation is CASSYALAGWGETQYF.

This chain links TRBV16 with TRBJ1-5; 9 nucleotides agree with TRBD1. J was trimmed by 6 bases and V by 4 bases; bases with no gene match: 7. Germline loops: CDR1 KGHSY, CDR2 FQNENV. CDR3 length: 15 amino acids. The chain's CDR3 is CASSLQQGARQPQHF. The CDR3 DNA reads as TGTGCCAGCAGCCTCCAACAGGGGGCTCGTCAGCCCCAGCATTTT.

The rearrangement joins TRBV4-3 to TRBJ2-2, with unresolved D. Germline values: CDR1 LGHNA, CDR2 YSLEER. The length of the CDR3 is 14 residues. V was cut by 1 base and J by 1 base, with 4 bases left in between. Here the CDR3 DNA reads TGCGCCAGCAGCCAAGGTCGGAACACCGGGGAGCTGTTTTTT. This sequence encodes CASSQGRNTGELFF.

V is TRBV5-8 and J is TRBJ2-7; unclear D gene. The CDR3 is 11 residues long. The germline gives CDR1 SGHTS, CDR2 YDEGEE. V was clipped by 6 bases and J by 0 bases, with 4 bases between them. The CDR3, as DNA: TGTGCCAGCAAACTCTCCTACGAGCAGTACTTC. Translating it yields CASKLSYEQYF.

The chain has TRBV7-9 and TRBJ2-7, with 9 bases fitting TRBD1. This CDR3 has 18 amino acids. Trimming removed 1 base from V and 1 base from J; junction bases left unmatched: 11. Looked up from germline, CDR1 is SEHNR and CDR2 is FQNEAQ (reference sequence). CDR3 DNA sequence: TGTGCCAGCAGCTTAGGTGCCCCGACCGGGACAGGGTCCTACGAGCAGTACTTC. It is translated as CASSLGAPTGTGSYEQYF.

This clone was seen a handful of times. This chain joins TRBV5-1 and TRBJ1-5, with TRBD1 identical over 9 bases. In germline, CDR1 is SGHRS, CDR2 YFSETQ. Trimming removed 4 bases from V and 3 bases from J; junction bases left unmatched: 5. CDR3 size: 15 residues. For the CDR3, the DNA is TGCGCCAGCAGCCGGGGGGACAGGGCCAATCAGCCCCAGCATTTT. It specifies CASSRGDRANQPQHF.

The chain recombines TRBV5-4 with TRBJ2-5; 12 nucleotides agree with TRBD2. The J segment lost 4 bases and the V segment lost 1 base, leaving 8 bases of the junction unmatched. CDR1 SGHNT and CDR2 YYREEE come from the germline V gene (reference sequence). CDR3 length: 17 amino acids. The CDR3 nucleotides are TGTGCCAGCAGCTTGACCCCTAGCGGGGGGGCCGTAGAGACCCAGTACTTC. It yields the protein CASSLTPSGGAVETQYF.

This clone came up a few times. The chain combines TRBV29-1 with TRBJ2-3, with 8 bases lining up with TRBD1. The V segment lost 8 bases and the J segment 2 bases; nucleotides outside the gene matches: 6. The length of the CDR3 is 13 residues. Germline loops: CDR1 SQVTM, CDR2 ANQGSEA. CDR3 sequence: CSSRDRYTDTQYF. CDR3 DNA: TGCAGCTCCCGGGACAGGTACACAGATACGCAGTATTTT.

The chain links TRBV6-5 to TRBJ1-1, with TRBD1 matching over 8 bases. The CDR3 is 16 amino acids. V lost 0 bases to trimming and J lost 1 base; unmatched junction nucleotides: 4. Germline V CDR1 and CDR2: MNHEY, SVGAGI. CDR3 protein: CASSYSLGQGNTEAFF. The CDR3, as DNA: TGTGCCAGCAGTTACTCCCTCGGACAGGGGAACACTGAAGCTTTCTTT.

V and J are TRBV5-4 and TRBJ1-2, with 9 nucleotides matching TRBD1. J lost 5 bases, V lost 2 bases, and 7 bases had no gene match. Germline assignment: CDR1 SGHNT and CDR2 YYREEE (reference sequence). This CDR3 comprises 15 residues. CDR3 in DNA: TGTGCCAGCAGCTTCGGGGGGGACAGGGATTATGGCTACACCTTC. Its protein product is CASSFGGDRDYGYTF.

This rearrangement joins TRBV7-2 to TRBJ1-2; 7 nucleotides match TRBD1. The V gene's germline CDR1 is SGHTA and CDR2 FQGNSA. The length of the CDR3 is 13 residues. The V and J ends lost 7 bases and 4 bases, in that order; junction bases with no gene match: 6. The DNA of the CDR3 is TGTGCCAGCACCTCAACAGGGGCCTATGGCTACACCTTC. It translates to CASTSTGAYGYTF.

This clone appeared once. This chain connects TRBV5-1 to TRBJ1-4, with 8 positions matching TRBD1. Germline CDR1 is SGHRS and CDR2 is YFSETQ. The CDR3 extends over 15 amino acids. J gave up 2 bases and V 4 bases, and 4 bases lay outside the gene matches. CDR3 DNA sequence: TGCGCCAGCAGCCCCCGGGACAGGACTAATGAAAAACTGTTTTTT. Encoded protein: CASSPRDRTNEKLFF.

The chain uses TRBV4-1 and TRBJ1-5; a weak D match, TRBD1 (5 bases). Germline V lookup: CDR1 MGHRA, CDR2 YSYEKL. The V end lost 4 bases, the J end lost 5 bases, and 18 bases lay between the germline ends. The CDR3 is made up of 16 amino acids. CDR3 nucleotide sequence: TGCGCCAGCAGCCGATCTGGGGGGGGTGGTGATCAGCCCCAGCATTTT. It specifies CASSRSGGGGDQPQHF.

This chain connects TRBV6-1 to TRBJ1-2; D possibly corresponds to TRBD1 (6 bases). CDR1 MNHNS and CDR2 SASEGT come from the germline V gene. There are 14 residues in the CDR3. The V and J ends lost 5 bases and 0 bases respectively, with 10 bases between them. The CDR3 here is CASSWTETNYGYTF. The DNA for the CDR3 is TGTGCCAGCAGTTGGACAGAGACTAACTATGGCTACACCTTC.